This paragraph covers one T cell receptor (beta chain) sequence. Its specific antigen is unknown. Nothing much larger sits one base from this clone, and base qualities are not available. This record belongs to a study of T-cell memory formation after mild COVID-19 (dated by TCRdb to the early 2020s). For the wider study: Most TCR sequence clusters were specific to one of the two donors. In a couple of donors, T-cell clones that expanded and contracted after mild COVID-19 were tracked by sequencing TCRalpha and TCRbeta repertoires over time. Two young, previously healthy adult volunteers made up the cohort, one male and one female.

Based on the germline V gene, the CDR1 and CDR2 sequences are LGHNA and YSLEER. The germline ends are 13 bases apart after V is trimmed by 0 bases and J by 8 bases. The CDR3 has 14 amino acids, counting the end cysteine and phenylalanine. The sequence is cut down to CDR3 DNA, 42 bases in frame from base 1. Beyond this particular receptor, the publication reports: The study covered only a couple of mild cases, and larger cohorts including severe cases with pre-infection samples were considered necessary. Some responding clones were detected in pre-infection memory, suggesting pre-existing cross-reactive memory T cells joined the SARS-CoV-2 response. SARS-CoV-2 specificity of the second-wave clones peaking on day 37 was not confirmed. Contracting CD4+ clones were found mainly in CM and EM memory subsets, while CD8+ clones were enriched in EMRA. Clones contracting from day 15 to 85 had balanced CD4/CD8 phenotypes, while a second wave expanding from day 15 to 37 was biased towards CD4+.

PBMCs were isolated by Ficoll-Paque density gradient centrifugation. TCRdb lists the instrument as Illumina NovaSeq 6000. TCRalpha and TCRbeta cDNA libraries were built by 5'RACE with constant-segment primers, adding sample barcodes and unique molecular identifiers. RNA was extracted from every sample with Trizol reagent. The libraries were amplified in two PCR steps, and the second step added a second sample barcode and Illumina TruSeq adapters. Sequencing of the libraries was done on an Illumina NovaSeq, producing 2 x 150 bp paired-end reads. The original pipeline was this. The reads were demultiplexed and collapsed into UMI-guided consensus sequences using migec v1.2.7. Using mixcr v2.1.11, UMI consensuses were aligned to TRA and TRB V and J templates and then assembled into clonotypes. Clonotypes were classified as expanded or contracted when called significant by both edgeR and NoisET, with noise models trained on biological replicates. For edgeR calls, the thresholds were a false discovery rate-adjusted p below 0.01 and a log2 fold-change of 1. As an exploratory analysis of dynamics, PCA with hierarchical clustering was applied to max-normalized trajectories of the 1000 most abundant clonotypes. Separately sequenced CD4+ and CD8+ repertoires were used to assign a CD4 or CD8 phenotype to each responding clone. In TCRdb, the public reads were trimmed at Q25 with fastp and aligned with MiXCR, with productive beta chains retained. Identical CDR3 proteins give one entry, which carries the most common genes and DNA. V and J calls and clone size were set by TCRdb, not the authors. This sample comprises roughly 160,000 distinct CDR3 sequences, 13% of them detected only once. Together, the top ten hold approximately 3.3% of the sample.

Sequenced material: PBMCs or a T cell subset sorted from them (not recorded which). The clonotype originates from a young man who had mild COVID-19 (a few samples of this study predate the infection). The sample titles of this study are shuffled in the database, so cell type and time point are left out; the donor was told from shared clones. Recombination linked TRBV4-3 to TRBJ1-2; the D gene is not confidently resolved. CDR3 reads: CASSQEQLLNGYTF. The DNA sequence is TGCGCCAGCAGCCAAGAACAGTTGCTAAACGGCTACACCTTC.